This note documents a single TCR beta chain sequence. Its antigen is not identified. The library targeted TCRbeta and was prepared with unique molecular identifiers. TCRdb used MiXCR to reprocess the PCR reads, holding one entry per CDR3 protein. The data show 400,000 to 450,000 distinct CDR3 sequences, with around two fifths seen just once and under 35% held by the top ten. The sample is drawn from a study of T-cell reconstitution after alpha-beta-depleted transplantation in children. Study observations and caveats: Several hundred expanded graft clones reportedly supplied alpha-beta T cells about two months after transplant. The main origin of T-cell counts and diversity one year after transplant was newly produced T cells. TCRbeta diversity was high at day 60 in some patients (a result of surviving recipient T cells and thymic progenitors).

The CDR3 spans 13 residues. From germline, CDR1 is GTSNPN and CDR2 SVGIG (reference sequence). Between the trimmed V and J ends, which lost 3 bases and 4 bases, there was a span of 12 bases. The J gene is TRBJ2-5, the V gene TRBV30; weak D call: TRBD1 (5 bases). This receptor was taken from a girl aged 2 to 9 with aplastic anemia, due to receive a stem cell transplant. The sample consisted of PBMCs, taken before TCRalphabeta/CD19-depleted stem cell transplant. CDR3 in DNA: TGTGCCTGGAGGCGACAGTCAGGAGAGACCCAGTACTTC. It translates to CAWRRQSGETQYF.